The next 3 T cell receptor beta chains were all read from a single sample in a study of blood T cells in healthy people across ages. A second 7 to 11 cycle PCR used barcoded and J-beta primers. TCRdb reanalysed the 5' RACE reads using MiXCR and keeps one entry per CDR3 protein. Of 800,000 or so distinct CDR3 sequences in the sample, around 68% were seen once. Sequenced: blood. Receptors originate from a man aged 25 to 45 in good health.

This clonotype was seen a few times. The chain carries TRBV5-1 and TRBJ2-7; maybe TRBD1 (6 bases). CDR1 SGHRS and CDR2 YFSETQ come from the germline V gene. The CDR3 has 13 amino acids. V lost 4 bases, J lost 5 bases, and 13 bases lay in between. The CDR3 spells CASSVGWDNEQYF. CDR3 nucleotides: TGCGCCAGCAGCGTGGGCTGGGACAACGAGCAGTACTTC.

The chain employs TRBV15 and TRBJ2-3; D not resolved. Germline-derived CDR1 and CDR2 are LNHNV and YYDKDF (reference sequence). Trimming pared 0 bases from V and 2 bases from J, leaving 9 bases between. This CDR3 has 15 amino acids. CDR3 sequence reads: CATSRDIEFTDTQYF. The CDR3 nucleotides read TGTGCCACCAGCAGAGATATAGAGTTCACAGATACGCAGTATTTT.

The chain carries TRBV20-1 and TRBJ2-1; weak D call: TRBD2 (6 bases). In germline, CDR1 is DFQATT, CDR2 SNEGSKA (reference sequence). This CDR3 has 14 residues. V was cut by 3 bases and J by 9 bases, with 18 bases left in between. The CDR3 sequence: CSARGGPWGGEQFF. CDR3 in DNA: TGCAGTGCTAGGGGGGGTCCTTGGGGTGGTGAGCAGTTCTTC.